The following is a T cell receptor beta chain sequence with its context. What it binds is not known. This entry belongs to a study of cytomegalovirus exposure and HLA in healthy donors. Findings and limits, study-wide: The authors judged a highly shared variant cluster likely a sequencing artifact. In most subjects, TCR beta sequences reportedly gave accurate predictions of HLA-A and HLA-B alleles. In a later analysis, an Asian-associated ancestry cluster reportedly showed fewer N-insertions than the 666-donor mean.

Both 60 Vbeta primers and 13 Jbeta primers went into the PCR. Measured with immunoSEQ multiplex PCR; TCRdb has only the in-frame clones, and not every one. The profile shows 85,000 to 120,000 clones, 70% to 80% of them singletons. CDR3 length equals 14 residues. The V gene's germline CDR1 is LNHNV and CDR2 YYDKDF (reference sequence). V was cut by 0 bases and J by 9 bases, with 9 bases left in between. Source material: PBMCs. This chain connects TRBV15 to TRBJ1-6, with a possible D match to TRBD1 (5 bases). This receptor was obtained from a man aged 55 to 70 in good health and CMV-seronegative. This CDR3 is CATSRDRAFSPLHF. The CDR3 region has the DNA TGTGCCACCAGCAGAGACAGGGCCTTTTCACCCCTCCACTTT.